This T cell receptor (beta chain) was captured in a study of T cell repertoires in ileal Crohn's disease. Study summary: Median disease duration was roughly 7.9 years; less than 45% smoked at surgery.

Generated by immunoSEQ multiplex PCR, the TCRdb table keeps only in-frame clones and is missing some. The sample lists roughly 15,000 clones; about 60% were seen once. There are 14 residues in the CDR3. The V gene's germline CDR1 is GTSNPN and CDR2 SVGIG (reference sequence). Trimming left V 2 bases short and J 7 bases short, with 17 bases between. This clone was observed a handful of times. The chain joins TRBV30 to TRBJ1-1, with no clear D. The sequenced sample was ileal tissue. This TCR derives from an adult with Crohn's disease. The CDR3 nucleotides are TGTGCCTGGAGTTCACCCGGAGAACTAGGTGAAGCTTTCTTT. As protein: CAWSSPGELGEAFF.